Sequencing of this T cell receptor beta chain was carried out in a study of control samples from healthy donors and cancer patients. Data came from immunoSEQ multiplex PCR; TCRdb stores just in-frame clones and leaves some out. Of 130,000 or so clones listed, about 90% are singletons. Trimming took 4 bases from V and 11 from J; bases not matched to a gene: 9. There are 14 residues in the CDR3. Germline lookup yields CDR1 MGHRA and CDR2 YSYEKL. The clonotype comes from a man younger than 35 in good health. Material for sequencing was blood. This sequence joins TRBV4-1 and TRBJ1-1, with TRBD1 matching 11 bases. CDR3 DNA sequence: TGCGCCAGCAGCCCCCCGGACAGGGGGCCTCTCGCTTTCTTT. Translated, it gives CASSPPDRGPLAFF.